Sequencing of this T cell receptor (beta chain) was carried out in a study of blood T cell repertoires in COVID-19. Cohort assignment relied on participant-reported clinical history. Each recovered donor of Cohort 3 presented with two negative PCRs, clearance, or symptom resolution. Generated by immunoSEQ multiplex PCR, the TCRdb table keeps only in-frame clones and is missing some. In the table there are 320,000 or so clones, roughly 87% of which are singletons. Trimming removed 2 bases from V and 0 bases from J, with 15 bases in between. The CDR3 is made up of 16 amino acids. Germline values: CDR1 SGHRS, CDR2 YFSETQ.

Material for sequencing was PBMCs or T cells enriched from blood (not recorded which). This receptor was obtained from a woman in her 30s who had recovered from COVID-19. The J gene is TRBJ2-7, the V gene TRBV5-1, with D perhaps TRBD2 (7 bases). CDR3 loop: CASSFERGGASYEQYF. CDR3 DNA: TGCGCCAGCAGCTTCGAAAGGGGGGGAGCCTCCTACGAGCAGTACTTC.